This section outlines one TCR beta chain sequence together with its context. The germline V and J ends were trimmed by 5 bases and 4 bases, with 11 bases remaining between them. The CDR3 loop spans 13 amino acids. Germline V gene sequence: CDR1 SGHVS, CDR2 FNYEAQ. Assay: immunoSEQ multiplex PCR; the TCRdb copy retains only in-frame clones and omits some. The table has 37,000 or so clones, 90% seen once. This entry is derived from a study of T cell changes during pregnancy in multiple sclerosis. Material: CD4+ T cells from peripheral blood mononuclear cells, obtained in the second trimester of pregnancy. This receptor was taken from a female donor with multiple sclerosis, enrolled in a pregnancy study. The chain uses TRBV7-6 and TRBJ1-1; maybe TRBD1 (5 bases). CDR3 sequence: CASSGAVGTEAFF. The CDR3 bases are TGTGCCAGCAGCGGGGCAGTGGGCACTGAAGCTTTCTTT.